This T cell receptor beta chain was identified during a study of blood T cell repertoires in COVID-19. As for the study in general: Sites in the United States, Italy and Spain provided acute and convalescent COVID-19 samples. PBMCs, B-cell-depleted T cells, or T cells provided the cDNA or gDNA that made up the material.

TCRdb's table, derived via immunoSEQ multiplex PCR, lists solely in-frame clones and lacks some. The sample records tens of thousands of clones, over 65% being singletons. V gave up 6 bases and J gave up 4 bases; unmatched junction bases: 5. The CDR3 loop spans 14 amino acids. The germline V gene has CDR1 SGHDN and CDR2 FVKESK. The clonotype was recovered from a human donor in a cohort sampled during active COVID-19. The specimen was peripheral blood. This chain connects TRBV14 to TRBJ1-4; 7 nucleotides line up with TRBD1. CDR3: CASSPQGFNEKLFF. In nucleotides, the CDR3 is TGTGCCAGCAGTCCACAGGGGTTTAATGAAAAACTGTTTTTT.